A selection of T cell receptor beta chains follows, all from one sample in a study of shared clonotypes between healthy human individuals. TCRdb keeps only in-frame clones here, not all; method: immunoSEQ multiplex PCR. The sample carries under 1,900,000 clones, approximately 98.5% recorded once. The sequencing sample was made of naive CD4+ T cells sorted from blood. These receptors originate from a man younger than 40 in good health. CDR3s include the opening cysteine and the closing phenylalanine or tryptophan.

CDR3aa: CSANRGGYTF; j_gene: TRBJ1-2; v_gene: TRBV20-1; len: 10
CDR3aa: CSARLINEQYF; j_gene: TRBJ2-7; v_gene: TRBV20-1; len: 11
CDR3aa: CASSLIRDNTDTQYF; j_gene: TRBJ2-3; v_gene: TRBV6-5; len: 15
CDR3aa: CASSADIRAYEQYF; j_gene: TRBJ2-7; v_gene: TRBV5-1; len: 14
CDR3aa: CASSQVSSRAYNEQFF; j_gene: TRBJ2-1; v_gene: TRBV4-1; len: 16
CDR3aa: CASSPGGGTAASYNEQFF; j_gene: TRBJ2-1; v_gene: TRBV7-6; len: 18
CDR3aa: CASSDVFSAELWEQYF; j_gene: TRBJ2-7; v_gene: TRBV10-1; len: 16
CDR3aa: CASMVLRQGVADTQYF; j_gene: TRBJ2-3; v_gene: TRBV27; len: 16
CDR3aa: CASSASHARATEAFF; j_gene: TRBJ1-1; v_gene: TRBV6-5; len: 15
CDR3aa: CSVGGQGEFGEAFF; j_gene: TRBJ1-1; v_gene: TRBV29-1; len: 14
CDR3aa: CASSLRASGSSTDTQYF; j_gene: TRBJ2-3; v_gene: TRBV7-8; len: 17
CDR3aa: CASRRFGTDSSYNEQFF; j_gene: TRBJ2-1; v_gene: TRBV27; len: 17
CDR3aa: CASSSLDLLGNYGYTF; j_gene: TRBJ1-2; v_gene: TRBV19; len: 16
CDR3aa: CASSPRAGAYNEQFF; j_gene: TRBJ2-1; v_gene: TRBV7-9; len: 15
CDR3aa: CASSVGGPGELFF; j_gene: TRBJ2-2; v_gene: TRBV9; len: 13
CDR3aa: CASSPLGGRARYEQYF; j_gene: TRBJ2-7; v_gene: TRBV27; len: 16
CDR3aa: CASSLATGGIGEQFF; j_gene: TRBJ2-1; v_gene: TRBV5-1; len: 15
CDR3aa: CASSLSGSSYNEQFF; j_gene: TRBJ2-1; v_gene: TRBV27; len: 15
CDR3aa: CASSPRPGQVISGNTIYF; j_gene: TRBJ1-3; v_gene: TRBV18; len: 18